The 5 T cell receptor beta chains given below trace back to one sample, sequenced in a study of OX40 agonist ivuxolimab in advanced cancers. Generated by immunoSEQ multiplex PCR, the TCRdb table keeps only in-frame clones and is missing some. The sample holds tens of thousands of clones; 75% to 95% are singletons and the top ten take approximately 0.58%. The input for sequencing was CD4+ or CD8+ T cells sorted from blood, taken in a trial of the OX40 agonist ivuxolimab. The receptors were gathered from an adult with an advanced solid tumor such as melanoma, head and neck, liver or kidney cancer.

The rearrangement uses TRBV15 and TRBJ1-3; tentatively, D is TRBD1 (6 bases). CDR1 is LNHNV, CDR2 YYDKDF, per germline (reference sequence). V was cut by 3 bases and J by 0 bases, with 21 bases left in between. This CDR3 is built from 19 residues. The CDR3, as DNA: TGTGCCACCAGCAGTTCGGCATTAGGGGGACGGCACTCTGGAAACACCATATATTTT. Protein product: CATSSSALGGRHSGNTIYF. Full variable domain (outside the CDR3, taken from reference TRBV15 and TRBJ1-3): DAMVIQNPRYQVTQFGKPVTLSCSQTLNHNVMYWYQQKSSQAPKLLFHYYDKDFNNEADTPDNFQSRRPNTSFCFLDIRSPGLGDTAMYLCATSSSALGGRHSGNTIYFGEGSWLTVV.

The CDR3 region is CASSLSSPPSENYEQYF. Written as DNA, the CDR3 is TGTGCCAGCAGTTTATCGTCCCCCCCTAGCGAAAACTACGAGCAGTACTTC. The rearrangement links TRBV27 to TRBJ2-7, with a possible D match to TRBD2 (6 bases). Deletions cut 0 bases from V and 3 bases from J, with 18 bases between. The length of the CDR3 is 17 residues. Germline V gene lookup returns CDR1 MNHEY and CDR2 SMNVEV (reference sequence).

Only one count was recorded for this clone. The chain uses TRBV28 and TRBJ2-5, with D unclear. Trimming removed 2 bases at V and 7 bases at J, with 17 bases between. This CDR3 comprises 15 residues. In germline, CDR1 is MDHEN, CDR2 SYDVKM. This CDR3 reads CASSLEPRVIGTQYF. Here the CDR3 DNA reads TGTGCCAGCAGTTTAGAACCCCGGGTTATTGGGACCCAGTACTTC. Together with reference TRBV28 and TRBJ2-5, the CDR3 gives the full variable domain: DVKVTQSSRYLVKRTGEKVFLECVQDMDHENMFWYRQDPGLGLRLIYFSYDVKMKEKGDIPEGYSVSREKKERFSLILESASTNQTSMYLCASSLEPRVIGTQYFGPGTRLLVL.

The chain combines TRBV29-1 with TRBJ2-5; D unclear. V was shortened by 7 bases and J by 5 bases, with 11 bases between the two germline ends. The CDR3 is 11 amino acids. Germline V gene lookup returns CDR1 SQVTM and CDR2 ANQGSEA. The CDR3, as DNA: TGCAGCGCCGATCATAGGGAGACCCAGTACTTC. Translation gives CSADHRETQYF.

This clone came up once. The CDR3 DNA reads as TGCAGCGTGGGGAGCACAGCGGAAAAACTGTTTTTT. This encodes CSVGSTAEKLFF. The chain combines TRBV29-1 with TRBJ1-4; the D is unclear. This CDR3 has 12 residues. Germline V gene sequence: CDR1 SQVTM, CDR2 ANQGSEA. The V and J ends lost 6 bases and 8 bases respectively, with 13 bases between them. The whole variable domain, remainder taken from reference TRBV29-1 and TRBJ1-4, is SAVISQKPSRDICQRGTSLTIQCQVDSQVTMMFWYRQQPGQSLTLIATANQGSEATYESGFVIDKFPISRPNLTFSTLTVSNMSPEDSSIYLCSVGSTAEKLFFGSGTQLSVL.